A selection of T cell receptor beta chains follows, all from one sample in a study of blood T cell repertoires in COVID-19. The table came from immunoSEQ multiplex PCR; TCRdb's copy has only in-frame clones and leaves some out. Of around 110,000 clones in the sample, 89% were seen once. The sequenced material came from peripheral blood. All receptors come from a man aged 40-49 years with active or convalescent COVID-19. The CDR3 runs from the conserved cysteine through the conserved F or W. A D gene is named only where the DNA matches it firmly. Clone size is shown for a subset of rows, as once, few, many or a class of expanded clone.

j_call cdr3_length d_call clone_size v_call cdr3_nt cdr3_aa
TRBJ2-5 14 TRBD1 . TRBV7-2 TGTGCCAGCAGCTGGACAGGGGGCCAAGAGACCCAGTACTTC CASSWTGGQETQYF
TRBJ1-1 11 . . TRBV5-1 TGCGCCAGCAGCTTGGGAGGGGGAGCTTTCTTT CASSLGGGAFF
TRBJ2-1 13 . . TRBV7-3 TGTGCCAGCAGCTTGGCCCCCCAGGGGGAGCAGTTCTTC CASSLAPQGEQFF
TRBJ2-1 12 . . TRBV10-3 TGTGCCATCCATACCGGGTACAATGAGCAGTTCTTC CAIHTGYNEQFF
TRBJ1-6 14 TRBD1 . TRBV6-5 TGTGCCAGCAGTCGAGACAGGGGGTGGACACCCCTCCACTTT CASSRDRGWTPLHF
TRBJ2-3 15 TRBD1 . TRBV5-1 TGCGCCAGCAGCTTGGGTGCAGGGGGCGGGGATACGCAGTATTTT CASSLGAGGGDTQYF
TRBJ1-2 11 . few TRBV6-5 TGTGCCAGCAGTTACCCGGGACATATGATCTTC CASSYPGHMIF
TRBJ2-1 13 . . TRBV24-1 TGTGCCACCGGACGACAGGTAGACAATGAGCAGTTCTTC CATGRQVDNEQFF
TRBJ2-2 12 . few TRBV7-8 TGTGCCAGCAGCTTAGCTCTCGGGGAGCTGTTTTTT CASSLALGELFF
TRBJ1-4 14 TRBD1 few TRBV5-1 TGCGCCAGCAGTTCCGGGACAGGGGTTGAAAAACTGTTTTTT CASSSGTGVEKLFF
TRBJ1-5 15 TRBD1 . TRBV14 TGTGCCAGCAGCGAAGGGACAGGGGGTTCTCAGCCCCAGCATTTT CASSEGTGGSQPQHF
TRBJ2-7 17 TRBD1 . TRBV23-1 TGCGCCAGCAAGTCGCCATATCCGGGACAGGGAGTCTACGAGCAGTACTTC CASKSPYPGQGVYEQYF
TRBJ2-7 14 TRBD2 . TRBV28 TGTGCCAGCAGTTTTTCCAGCGGGGCCCTCGAGCAGTACTTC CASSFSSGALEQYF
TRBJ1-2 17 . . TRBV28 TGTGCCAGCAGTTTATCGCCTGGACAGAGAAAAGCCTATGGCTACACCTTC CASSLSPGQRKAYGYTF
TRBJ2-1 16 TRBD2 . TRBV7-2 TGTGCCAGCACCGCTTTCGGGGCGGGAGGATTCAATGAGCAGTTCTTC CASTAFGAGGFNEQFF
TRBJ2-7 15 TRBD1 once TRBV19 TGTGCCAGTAGCTTCGCACCGGGACAGACCTACGAGCAGTACTTC CASSFAPGQTYEQYF
TRBJ1-4 15 . once TRBV25-1 TGTGCCAGCAGTGGGGCCCTCAAGGGGAATGAAAAACTGTTTTTT CASSGALKGNEKLFF
TRBJ2-1 12 TRBD1 . TRBV5-4 TGTGCCAGCAGCTGGACAGGGAATGAGCAGTTCTTC CASSWTGNEQFF
TRBJ1-2 13 TRBD1 . TRBV6-5 TGTGCCAGCAGAGGGACAGTTAGCTATGGCTACACCTTC CASRGTVSYGYTF
TRBJ2-2 17 . . TRBV18 TGTGCCAGCTCACCACGGGCAGGGATCCTTAACACCGGGGAGCTGTTTTTT CASSPRAGILNTGELFF
TRBJ2-1 12 . . TRBV11-2 TGTGCCAGCAGAAGGACTTACAATGAGCAGTTCTTC CASRRTYNEQFF
TRBJ1-2 14 . . TRBV19 TGTGCCAGTAGTCAGGGGACCCCTAACTATGGCTACACCTTC CASSQGTPNYGYTF
TRBJ1-1 17 . . TRBV4-3 TGCGCCAGCAGCCAAGGGAACGACAGACTCCTTGGGACTGAAGCTTTCTTT CASSQGNDRLLGTEAFF
TRBJ1-1 13 . . TRBV30 TGTGCCTGGAGTGTACTGCGGTACACTGAAGCTTTCTTT CAWSVLRYTEAFF
TRBJ1-2 15 . . TRBV6-6 TGTGCCAGCACCGCCTATAGCGGACCGCGCTATGGCTACACCTTC CASTAYSGPRYGYTF
TRBJ1-3 15 . once TRBV15 TGTGCCACCAGCAGTGTAGGGAGATCTGGAAACACCATATATTTT CATSSVGRSGNTIYF
TRBJ2-4 18 TRBD2 . TRBV19 TGTGCCAGTAGTATCCCCTCGGGACTAGCGGGAGGCCATGCCATTCAGTACTTC CASSIPSGLAGGHAIQYF
TRBJ2-1 13 . . TRBV10-1 TGCGCCAGCAGAAGGGACTTCTACAATGAGCAGTTCTTC CASRRDFYNEQFF
TRBJ2-3 15 . . TRBV28 TGTGCCAGCAGTTTAATCCAGGCCAGCACAGATACGCAGTATTTT CASSLIQASTDTQYF
TRBJ2-2 15 TRBD1 once TRBV30 TGTGCCTGGAGTTCCGGGACAGGGGACACCGGGGAGCTGTTTTTT CAWSSGTGDTGELFF